This passage covers 10 T cell receptor beta chains from one sample sequenced in a study of T-cell reconstitution after alpha-beta-depleted transplantation in children. Preparing the TCRbeta library involved the use of unique molecular identifiers. From the PCR reads, TCRdb called clonotypes with MiXCR, one entry per CDR3 protein. The table has some 460,000 distinct CDR3 sequences, around 15% seen once. The sequences come from PBMCs, mostly from graft donor cells, collected 360 days after TCRalphabeta/CD19-depleted stem cell transplant. All receptors derive from a boy younger than two who had a stem cell transplant for Wiskott-Aldrich syndrome, so the T cells may come from the graft donor.

This clonotype was seen a single time. The chain joins TRBV4-2 to TRBJ1-5; 8 nucleotides align to TRBD1. The ends lost 3 bases at V and 1 base at J; junction bases unmatched: 5. This CDR3 has 16 residues. The germline V gene encodes CDR1 LGHNA and CDR2 YNFKEQ. The CDR3 protein is CASSHSRQGSNQPQHF. CDR3 DNA sequence: TGTGCCAGCAGCCATTCACGACAGGGGAGCAATCAGCCCCAGCATTTT.

The CDR3 here is CSASAGGREQFF. The CDR3 coding sequence is TGCAGTGCCTCGGCGGGCGGACGAGAGCAGTTCTTC. The chain is built from TRBV20-1 and TRBJ2-1, with D possibly being TRBD2 (5 bases). CDR1 is DFQATT and CDR2 is SNEGSKA in the germline V gene (reference sequence). The CDR3 consists of 12 residues. Trimming pared 6 bases from V and 10 bases from J, leaving 16 bases between.

This clonotype was detected a few times. This CDR3 reads CASRGTSGFSYEQYF. The DNA for the CDR3 is TGTGCCAGCAGGGGGACTAGCGGGTTCTCCTACGAGCAGTACTTC. The chain uses TRBV2 and TRBJ2-7; TRBD2 matches 12 bases. Germline CDR1 is SNHLY and CDR2 is FYNNEI. CDR3 size: 15 residues. The ends lost 6 bases at V and 0 bases at J; junction bases unmatched: 3.

The chain has TRBV7-9 and TRBJ2-4, with D tentatively TRBD2 (5 bases). The CDR3 loop spans 17 amino acids. Trimming took 5 bases from V and 1 from J, leaving 18 bases between them. CDR1 is SEHNR and CDR2 is FQNEAQ in the germline V gene (reference sequence). The DNA for the CDR3 is TGTGCCAGCAGCCTCCCTACGGGGAAGTCGGCCAAAAACATTCAGTACTTC. As protein: CASSLPTGKSAKNIQYF. Complete variable domain (other parts from reference TRBV7-9 and TRBJ2-4): DTGVSQNPRHKITKRGQNVTFRCDPISEHNRLYWYRQTLGQGPEFLTYFQNEAQLEKSRLLSDRFSAERPKGSFSTLEIQRTEQGDSAMYLCASSLPTGKSAKNIQYFGAGTRLSVL.

The gene calls are TRBV5-1 and TRBJ2-6; a weak D match, TRBD1 (6 bases). CDR1 and CDR2 (germline): SGHRS, YFSETQ. V gave up 0 bases and J gave up 0 bases, with 16 bases separating them. The CDR3 loop spans 19 amino acids. Written as DNA, the CDR3 is TGCGCCAGCAGCTTGGCACCGACAGGCCCCGTCTCTGGGGCCAACGTCCTGACTTTC. Amino acids: CASSLAPTGPVSGANVLTF.

This chain links TRBV7-6 with TRBJ2-7; D possibly uses TRBD1 or TRBD2 (5 bases each). This CDR3 is 14 amino acids long. Germline CDR1 and CDR2: SGHVS and FNYEAQ. Trimming cost V 1 base and J 11 bases, with 18 bases left between them. CDR3 loop: CASSLGTVGAAKYF. CDR3 DNA: TGTGCCAGCAGCTTAGGCACAGTCGGGGCAGCGAAGTACTTC.

The chain couples TRBV4-3 to TRBJ2-7; D gene ambiguous. Germline assignment: CDR1 LGHNA and CDR2 YSLEER. Trimming stripped 0 bases from V and 1 base from J, with 4 bases between. The CDR3 is 13 residues long. CDR3 in amino acids: CASSQDRSYEQYF. The DNA for the CDR3 is TGCGCCAGCAGCCAAGACCGATCCTACGAGCAGTACTTC.

In its sample, this clonotype was seen a few times. This chain joins TRBV12-3 or TRBV12-4 and TRBJ1-1; D gene uncertain. CDR3 size: 13 residues. Between the trimmed V and J ends, which lost 4 bases and 4 bases, there was a span of 10 bases. The CDR3 region is CASSSRDPTEAFF. The DNA of the CDR3 is TGTGCCAGCAGTTCAAGGGATCCCACTGAAGCTTTCTTT.

The genes are TRBV20-1 and TRBJ2-5; D perhaps matches TRBD1 (5 bases). Trimming stripped 3 bases from V and 1 base from J, with 15 bases between. The germline gives CDR1 DFQATT, CDR2 SNEGSKA (reference sequence). There are 15 residues in the CDR3. In DNA form, the CDR3 reads TGCAGTGCTAGCTTTTTTCAGGGCCCCCAAGAGACCCAGTACTTC. Encoded protein: CSASFFQGPQETQYF.

The CDR3 DNA follows: TGCAGTGCTAGAGCCAGGGGGGTAGTGTGGGGATGGAACATTCAGTACTTC. It translates to CSARARGVVWGWNIQYF. This chain connects TRBV20-1 to TRBJ2-4, with D perhaps matching TRBD1 (7 bases). Trimming cost V 1 base and J 7 bases, with 23 bases left between them. This CDR3 region has 17 residues. Germline CDR1 reads DFQATT; CDR2 reads SNEGSKA (reference sequence).